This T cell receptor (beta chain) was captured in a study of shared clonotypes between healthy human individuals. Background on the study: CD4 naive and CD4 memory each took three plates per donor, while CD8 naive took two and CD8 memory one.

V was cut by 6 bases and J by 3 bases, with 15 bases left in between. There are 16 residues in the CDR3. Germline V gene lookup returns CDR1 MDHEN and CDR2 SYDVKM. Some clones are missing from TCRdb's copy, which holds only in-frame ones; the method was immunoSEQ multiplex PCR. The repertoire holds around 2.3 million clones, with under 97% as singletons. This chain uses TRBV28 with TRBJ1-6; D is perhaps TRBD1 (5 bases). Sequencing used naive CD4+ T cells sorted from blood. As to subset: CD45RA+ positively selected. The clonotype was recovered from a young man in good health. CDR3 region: CASRLRKTDYNSPLHF. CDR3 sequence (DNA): TGTGCCAGCAGATTACGCAAGACAGACTATAATTCACCCCTCCACTTT. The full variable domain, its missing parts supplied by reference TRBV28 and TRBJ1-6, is DVKVTQSSRYLVKRTGEKVFLECVQDMDHENMFWYRQDPGLGLRLIYFSYDVKMKEKGDIPEGYSVSREKKERFSLILESASTNQTSMYLCASRLRKTDYNSPLHFGNGTRLTVT.